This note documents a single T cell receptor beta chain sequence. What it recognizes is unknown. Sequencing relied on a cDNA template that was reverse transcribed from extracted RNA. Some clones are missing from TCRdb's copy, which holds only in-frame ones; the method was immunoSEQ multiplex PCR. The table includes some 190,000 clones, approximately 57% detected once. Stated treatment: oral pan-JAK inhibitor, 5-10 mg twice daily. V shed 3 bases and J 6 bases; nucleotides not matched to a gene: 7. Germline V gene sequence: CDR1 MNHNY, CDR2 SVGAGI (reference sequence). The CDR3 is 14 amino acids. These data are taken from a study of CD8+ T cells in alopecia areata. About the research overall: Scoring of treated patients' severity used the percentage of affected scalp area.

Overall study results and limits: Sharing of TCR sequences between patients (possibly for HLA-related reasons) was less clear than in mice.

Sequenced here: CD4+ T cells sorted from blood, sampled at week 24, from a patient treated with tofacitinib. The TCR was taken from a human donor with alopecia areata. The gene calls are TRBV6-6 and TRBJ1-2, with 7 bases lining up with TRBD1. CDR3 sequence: CASSYKRDSHGYTF. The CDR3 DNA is TGTGCCAGCAGTTATAAAAGGGACAGCCATGGCTACACCTTC.